Sequencing of this T cell receptor (beta chain) was carried out in a study of blood T cell repertoires in COVID-19. Study-wide context: In each case, the material was cDNA or gDNA derived from T cells, B-cell-depleted T cells, or PBMCs.

This CDR3 has 15 amino acids. Germline values: CDR1 PRHDT, CDR2 FYEKMQ (reference sequence). V lost 6 bases and J 5 bases, leaving 16 bases between the germline ends. Only in-frame clones appear in the TCRdb table, and some are missing; sequencing was by immunoSEQ multiplex PCR. The repertoire has 100,000 to 150,000 clones, around 89% of them found once; the top ten carry 4.3%. Sequencing was done on a sample of peripheral blood. This sequence originates from a man aged 60-69 years with COVID-19, enrolled during active disease. The V call is TRBV13, the J call TRBJ1-4, with unresolved D. As DNA, the CDR3 is TGTGCCAGCAGACGTACGGCCTCCGGGAATGAAAAACTGTTTTTT. Residues: CASRRTASGNEKLFF.